This TCR beta chain was identified during a study of cytomegalovirus exposure and HLA in healthy donors. Points on this clone: Its antigen is as yet unknown.

This CDR3 has 14 residues. The V gene lost 2 bases and the J gene lost 5 bases, with 12 bases spanning the gap. Germline V CDR1 and CDR2: LGHNA, YSLEER. The study, taken as a whole, reports: Later, an analysis found that TCR clusters from the first cohort tended to co-occur in the roughly 110 validation repertoires. The study designated some 180 TCR beta chains cytomegalovirus-associated. The classifier was said to identify cytomegalovirus status with high specificity and sensitivity.

The repertoire was sequenced with immunoSEQ multiplex PCR; TCRdb's copy has only in-frame clones and lacks some. Of over 150,000 clones detected, 85% to 90% appear once; the ten largest clones hold 2% to 2.5%. This TCR was recovered from a human donor in good health. This chain links TRBV4-3 with TRBJ2-5, with D possibly being TRBD1 (6 bases). Sequenced sample: PBMCs. CDR3 DNA: TGCGCCAGCAGCCAATCTCAGGGGTCTGAGACCCAGTACTTC. Translating gives CASSQSQGSETQYF.